What follows are 20 T cell receptor beta chains derived from one specimen sequenced in a study of T cell repertoires in cytomegalovirus infection. TCRdb ran MiXCR on the reads and lists one entry per CDR3 protein. The table records nearly 700,000 distinct CDR3 sequences, roughly 30% of them present only once. Their cognate antigens are unknown. The sample here was cultured PBMCs, taken from culture after CMV antigen stimulation. Every receptor here comes from a human donor in good health (CMV status not recorded). Some clones in this sample may be carry-over from other donors' samples.

V gene TRBV7-9 combines with J gene TRBJ1-1; D is undetermined. There are 14 residues in the CDR3. CDR1 and CDR2 from the germline V gene are SEHNR and FQNEAQ (reference sequence). V lost 5 bases to trimming and J lost 1 base, with 11 bases between them. DNA of the CDR3: TGTGCCAGCAGCCCCACCGAGGCGAACACTGAAGCTTTCTTT. Protein product: CASSPTEANTEAFF.

The chain carries TRBV27 and TRBJ2-3; 9 bases align to TRBD2. This CDR3 is built from 15 residues. Germline values: CDR1 MNHEY, CDR2 SMNVEV (reference sequence). Losses at the gene ends were 2 bases for V and 4 bases for J; bases not matched to a gene: 4. For the CDR3, the DNA is TGTGCCAGCAGTTTAAATAGCGGGGGAGCAGATACGCAGTATTTT. Protein: CASSLNSGGADTQYF.

The CDR3 region is CASSLEAPPTDTQYF. Here the CDR3 DNA reads TGTGCCAGCAGTTTAGAGGCGCCTCCCACAGATACGCAGTATTTT. The chain carries TRBV12-3 or TRBV12-4 and TRBJ2-3, with unresolved D. The germline V and J ends were trimmed by 1 base and 2 bases, with 10 bases remaining between them. This CDR3 has 15 residues.

This clonotype has a count of ten or more. This rearrangement joins TRBV7-9 to TRBJ1-1; D not resolved. This CDR3 spans 12 amino acids. V lost 1 base and J lost 10, with 10 bases in between. Germline CDR1 is SEHNR and CDR2 is FQNEAQ (reference sequence). CDR3 amino acids: CASSLGVGVAFF. The CDR3 DNA reads TGTGCCAGCAGCTTAGGCGTCGGAGTAGCTTTCTTT.

This clonotype was observed a handful of times. This chain links TRBV20-1 with TRBJ2-5; 7 positions agree with TRBD1. The ends lost 2 bases at V and 2 bases at J; junction bases unmatched: 5. Germline V gene lookup returns CDR1 DFQATT and CDR2 SNEGSKA (reference sequence). This CDR3 has 14 residues. The CDR3 sequence: CSARFGRGQETQYF. CDR3 nucleotide sequence: TGCAGTGCTAGATTCGGCAGGGGGCAAGAGACCCAGTACTTC.

This chain connects TRBV6-2 or TRBV6-3 to TRBJ2-1; D is unresolved. Trimming left V 0 bases short and J 8 bases short, with 17 bases between. Germline assignment: CDR1 MNHEY and CDR2 SVGEGT. The CDR3 has 16 residues. The DNA of the CDR3 is TGTGCCAGCAGTTACTCAGGTGGGATGCAGGTTGATGAGCAGTTCTTC. This translates into CASSYSGGMQVDEQFF.

The V and J genes are TRBV7-9 and TRBJ1-2; 7 bases agree with TRBD1. The CDR3 is 13 amino acids. From germline, CDR1 is SEHNR and CDR2 FQNEAQ (reference sequence). V lost 5 bases, J lost 10 bases, and 10 bases stayed unmatched. The CDR3 DNA sequence: TGTGCCAGCAGCCCCGGGACAGTCCCATCCTACACCTTC. Translated, it gives CASSPGTVPSYTF.

This clonotype was observed a handful of times. This rearrangement joins TRBV9 to TRBJ2-1; 8 bases align to TRBD2. CDR1 and CDR2 from the germline V gene are SGDLS and YYNGEE. V lost 5 bases, J lost 2 bases, and 6 bases stayed unmatched. The CDR3 length is 15 residues. The CDR3 DNA follows: TGTGCCAGCAGTCGGGGGGGGTTGGCCTACAATGAGCAGTTCTTC. Translating gives CASSRGGLAYNEQFF.

The CDR3, as DNA: TGTGCCAGCAGCCAAGTAGGACAGGATGGGTCACCCCTCCACTTT. Translation gives CASSQVGQDGSPLHF. The chain recombines TRBV3-1 with TRBJ1-6; 7 bases align to TRBD1. The CDR3 runs 15 residues. Per the germline V gene, CDR1 is LGHDT and CDR2 is YNNKEL (reference sequence). Germline trimming cut 1 base from V and 10 bases from J; bases unmatched to any gene: 7.

The chain combines TRBV30 with TRBJ2-7; no reliable D call. Germline CDR1 is GTSNPN and CDR2 is SVGIG (reference sequence). This CDR3 region has 15 residues. V dropped 5 bases and J dropped 0 bases, with 17 bases sitting between them. This CDR3 reads CAWPRRSRISYEQYF. The CDR3 nucleotides are TGTGCCTGGCCTCGGCGGTCCCGGATCTCCTACGAGCAGTACTTC.

This chain uses TRBV30 with TRBJ1-3; D might be TRBD1 (5 bases). Trimming stripped 0 bases from V and 4 bases from J, with 16 bases between. From germline, CDR1 is GTSNPN and CDR2 SVGIG (reference sequence). This CDR3 region has 16 residues. The CDR3 sequence: CAWSVPGAASGNTIYF. Written as DNA, the CDR3 is TGTGCCTGGAGTGTACCCGGGGCAGCCTCGGGAAACACCATATATTTT. The variable domain in full, with the rest retrieved from reference TRBV30 and TRBJ1-3, is SQTIHQWPATLVQPVGSPLSLECTVEGTSNPNLYWYRQAAGRGLQLLFYSVGIGQISSEVPQNLSASRPQDRQFILSSKKLLLSDSGFYLCAWSVPGAASGNTIYFGEGSWLTVV.

This clonotype was seen a few times. This chain links TRBV12-3 or TRBV12-4 with TRBJ1-2; D is possibly TRBD1 (6 bases). Trimming took 6 bases from V and 0 from J, leaving 14 bases between them. The CDR3 totals 15 residues. The CDR3 protein is CASSLQGKANYGYTF. The CDR3 DNA reads as TGTGCCAGCAGCCTTCAGGGGAAAGCTAACTATGGCTACACCTTC.

This clonotype was observed at least ten times. The chain carries TRBV7-2 and TRBJ2-3, with D possibly TRBD2 on 5 matching bases. Germline V lookup: CDR1 SGHTA, CDR2 FQGNSA. The CDR3 loop spans 13 amino acids. V was clipped by 5 bases and J by 4 bases, with 10 bases between them. CDR3 residues: CASSLTRSDTQYF. CDR3 nucleotides: TGTGCCAGCAGCCTCACTAGATCAGATACGCAGTATTTT.

This chain uses TRBV27 with TRBJ2-6; 9 nucleotides line up with TRBD1. J gave up 4 bases and V 2 bases, and 9 bases lay outside the gene matches. The CDR3 totals 18 residues. Looked up from germline, CDR1 is MNHEY and CDR2 is SMNVEV (reference sequence). The CDR3 region is CASSLSRGDRAGANVLTF. The DNA of the CDR3 is TGTGCCAGCAGTTTAAGCCGGGGGGACAGGGCCGGGGCCAACGTCCTGACTTTC.

This clonotype was detected only a few times. This chain uses TRBV20-1 with TRBJ2-3, with 11 bases fitting TRBD2. The germline CDR1 and CDR2 sequences are DFQATT and SNEGSKA (reference sequence). The CDR3 is 16 amino acids. V trimming: 5 bases; J trimming: 1 base; junction bases outside the gene matches: 8. CDR3 amino acids: CSAYLLGLAGTDTQYF. In nucleotides, the CDR3 is TGCAGTGCTTACCTCTTGGGACTAGCGGGCACAGATACGCAGTATTTT.

The chain has TRBV20-1 and TRBJ2-5; the D gene is possibly TRBD1 (5 bases). The CDR3 is made up of 13 amino acids. V shed 3 bases and J shed 1 base, with 9 bases lying between them. Germline V gene lookup returns CDR1 DFQATT and CDR2 SNEGSKA (reference sequence). The CDR3 bases are TGCAGTGCTAGTGGACACTTCCAAGAGACCCAGTACTTC. Encoded protein: CSASGHFQETQYF.

The V call is TRBV20-1, the J call TRBJ2-7, with 10 bases aligning to TRBD1. The CDR3 totals 13 residues. Per the germline V gene, CDR1 is DFQATT and CDR2 is SNEGSKA (reference sequence). The J segment lost 3 bases and the V segment lost 5 bases, leaving 4 bases of the junction unmatched. CDR3 protein: CSAWGQGSYEQYF. CDR3 DNA sequence: TGCAGTGCTTGGGGACAGGGGAGCTACGAGCAGTACTTC.

This clonotype occurred many times. The chain recombines TRBV7-2 with TRBJ2-3; 8 bases line up with TRBD2. J gave up 4 bases and V 1 base, and 7 bases lay outside the gene matches. The length of the CDR3 is 16 residues. Germline CDR1 reads SGHTA; CDR2 reads FQGNSA. This CDR3 is CASSLEPSGLADTQYF. DNA for the CDR3: TGTGCCAGCAGCTTAGAGCCTAGCGGGCTGGCAGATACGCAGTATTTT.

The genes are TRBV15 and TRBJ2-1; 7 nucleotides match TRBD1. CDR3 size: 15 residues. Per germline, CDR1 LNHNV and CDR2 YYDKDF (reference sequence). J lost 5 bases, V lost 3 bases, and 7 bases had no gene match. The CDR3 DNA reads TGTGCCACCAGCAGCATGGGGACAGACAACAATGAGCAGTTCTTC. Translating it yields CATSSMGTDNNEQFF.

CDR3 in amino acids: CASNFGNYGYTF. The CDR3 DNA reads TGTGCCAGCAACTTCGGGAACTATGGCTACACCTTC. The V and J genes are TRBV6-6 and TRBJ1-2; no clear D gene. CDR3 length equals 12 residues. Germline V CDR1 and CDR2: MNHNY, SVGAGI (reference sequence). Trimming took off 7 bases at V and 2 bases at J, with 8 bases between the two ends.